Shown below are 3 T cell receptor beta chains from a single sample sequenced in a study of blood T cells in healthy people across ages. A second PCR of about 7 to 11 cycles used a sample-barcoded 5' primer and a J-beta primer mix. TCRdb re-called the 5' RACE reads through MiXCR, storing one row per CDR3 protein. This sample has about a million distinct CDR3 sequences; approximately 49% occur once, and the top ten carry around 15%. Sequencing used blood. The origin of the receptors is a man aged 30 to 45 in good health.

As regards this clonotype: A much larger clone sits a single nucleotide away, making a read error possible. V and J are TRBV6-2 or TRBV6-3 and TRBJ2-1, with D perhaps TRBD2 (6 bases). Trimming stripped 3 bases from V and 0 bases from J, with 21 bases between. Germline CDR1 and CDR2: MNHEY and SVGEGT. CDR3 length: 19 residues. CDR3 in amino acids: CASSYEAEGNIVSYNEQFF. The CDR3 bases are TGTGCCAGCAGTTATGAAGCGGAGGGGAATATTGTCTCCTACAATGAGCAGTTCTTC.

The gene calls are TRBV10-3 and TRBJ2-7; tentative D call: TRBD1 (7 bases). CDR3 size: 14 residues. CDR1 and CDR2 (germline): ENHRY, SYGVKD. V lost 7 bases, J lost 4 bases, and 17 bases lay in between. CDR3 in amino acids: CAITRAGGTYEQYF. CDR3 coding DNA: TGTGCCATCACCCGGGCAGGGGGGACATACGAGCAGTACTTC.

The chain carries TRBV6-6 and TRBJ2-5; D is undetermined. The CDR3 is 13 residues long. In germline, CDR1 is MNHNY, CDR2 SVGAGI (reference sequence). V lost 4 bases and J lost 11, with 17 bases in between. The CDR3 reads CASSFGPSNEQYF. The CDR3 bases are TGTGCCAGCAGTTTTGGACCCTCCAATGAGCAGTACTTC.